This T cell receptor (beta chain) was obtained from a study of T cell changes during pregnancy in multiple sclerosis. This CDR3 region has 15 residues. Germline V gene lookup returns CDR1 SGHDN and CDR2 FVKESK. Trimming removed 2 bases from V and 3 bases from J, with 13 bases in between. Method: immunoSEQ multiplex PCR; TCRdb's copy keeps in-frame clones and lacks some. The sample includes 30,000 to 40,000 clones, about 90% seen only once; the top ten take 0.57%. Sequenced material: CD4+ T cells from peripheral blood mononuclear cells, taken in the second trimester of pregnancy. This rearrangement joins TRBV14 to TRBJ2-5, with TRBD1 as a possible D gene (6 bases). This TCR derives from a female donor with multiple sclerosis, enrolled in a pregnancy study. CDR3 protein: CASSQRTVLKETQYF. Here the CDR3 DNA reads TGTGCCAGCAGCCAAAGGACAGTATTAAAAGAGACCCAGTACTTC.